The present entry profiles one T cell receptor beta chain with its context. Authors' methods: Amplification with reference gene primers provided the estimates of nucleated cell counts. Clones were sequenced by immunoSEQ multiplex PCR, and TCRdb holds only the in-frame ones, with some missing. V, J and clone size were drawn from that table, and D and trimming were deduced from the DNA. This sample yields 100,000 to 150,000 clones, of which about 93% are seen a single time; roughly 2.1% belongs to the top ten. The source of the sample is a study of blood T cell repertoires in COVID-19. The length of the CDR3 is 13 residues. Trimming removed 4 bases from V and 6 bases from J, with 13 bases in between. Germline-derived CDR1 and CDR2 are ENHRY and SYGVKD. Recruited during active infection, patients (from Seattle) were subsequently followed longitudinally.

The sequencing input was peripheral blood. The chain combines TRBV10-3 with TRBJ2-7; D perhaps matches TRBD2 (5 bases). The clonotype was recovered from a man in his forties or fifties with COVID-19, enrolled during active disease. The DNA of the CDR3 is TGTGCCATCAGTGGACCGCCCGAGGGCGAGCAGTACTTC. Its protein is CAISGPPEGEQYF.